The source of this T cell receptor beta chain is a study of CD8+ T cells in alopecia areata. The study's findings and limits: Throughout tofacitinib, many expanded lesional clones continued to persist in scalp and blood. Researchers reported that TCR sharing among patients proved less clear than in mice, possibly HLA-linked.

Following RNA extraction, reverse transcription yielded cDNA that acted as the sequencing template. The assay was immunoSEQ multiplex PCR, and TCRdb's table has in-frame clones only and misses some. The sample records 200,000 to 250,000 clones, less than 45% being singletons. Notes on this clone: Its specificity is unknown.

Treatment: oral pan-JAK inhibitor, 5-10 mg twice daily. Both peripheral blood and punch biopsies of lesional scalp skin were obtained from patients who had alopecia areata. The researchers isolated CD4+ and CD8+ T cells from PBMCs by sorting. In germline, CDR1 is SGHRS, CDR2 YFSETQ. CDR3 length equals 12 residues. Between the trimmed V and J ends, which lost 2 bases and 9 bases, there was a span of 9 bases. V usage is TRBV5-1 and J usage is TRBJ2-1, with unresolved D. The TCR comes from a human donor with alopecia areata. This specimen consisted of CD4+ T cells sorted from blood, obtained at approximately week 30, from a patient treated with tofacitinib. DNA for the CDR3: TGCGCCAGCAGCTTTCCCGGTGGTGAGCAGTTCTTC. It yields the protein CASSFPGGEQFF.